This T cell receptor (beta chain) is drawn from a study of shared clonotypes between healthy human individuals. Remarks on this clone: The antigen is undetermined.

Profiling relied on immunoSEQ multiplex PCR, and the TCRdb table lists in-frame clones only, not all of them. The sample has approximately 2,000,000 clones; about 94% are singletons. The study, taken as a whole, reports: An expected dependence of interdonor clonotype sharing on sequencing depth was noted.

CD45RO negativity and positive selection for CCR7 defined naive CD8 cells, a population that excluded terminally differentiated effector memory CD45RA+ cells. From germline, CDR1 is SGHKS and CDR2 YYEKEE (reference sequence). This CDR3 spans 14 amino acids. V was shortened by 4 bases and J by 2 bases, with 12 bases between the two germline ends. This chain uses TRBV5-5 with TRBJ1-2; D gene uncertain. The source is a man aged 18 to 29 in good health. Some clones in this sample may be carry-over from other donors' samples. The source material was naive CD8+ T cells from PBMCs. This CDR3 is CASSPQSPNYGYTF. The DNA for the CDR3 is TGTGCCAGCAGCCCCCAGAGCCCGAACTATGGCTACACCTTC.